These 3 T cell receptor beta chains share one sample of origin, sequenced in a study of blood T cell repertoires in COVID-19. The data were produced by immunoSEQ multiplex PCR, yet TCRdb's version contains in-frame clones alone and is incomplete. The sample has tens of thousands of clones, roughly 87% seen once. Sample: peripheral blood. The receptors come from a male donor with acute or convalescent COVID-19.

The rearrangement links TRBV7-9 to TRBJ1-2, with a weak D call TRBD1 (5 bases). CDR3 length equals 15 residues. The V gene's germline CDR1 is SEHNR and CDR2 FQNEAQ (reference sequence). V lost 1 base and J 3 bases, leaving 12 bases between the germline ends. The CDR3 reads CASSLDISQDYGYTF. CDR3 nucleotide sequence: TGTGCCAGCAGCTTAGATATCTCACAGGACTATGGCTACACCTTC. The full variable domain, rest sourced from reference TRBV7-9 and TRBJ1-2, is DTGVSQNPRHKITKRGQNVTFRCDPISEHNRLYWYRQTLGQGPEFLTYFQNEAQLEKSRLLSDRFSAERPKGSFSTLEIQRTEQGDSAMYLCASSLDISQDYGYTFGSGTRLTVV.

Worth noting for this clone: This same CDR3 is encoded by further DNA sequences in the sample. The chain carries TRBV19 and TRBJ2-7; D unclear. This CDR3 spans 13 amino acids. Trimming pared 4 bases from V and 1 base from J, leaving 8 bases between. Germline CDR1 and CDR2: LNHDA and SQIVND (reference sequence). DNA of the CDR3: TGTGCCAGTAGTACCCAGGTGTCCTACGAGCAGTACTTC. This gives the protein CASSTQVSYEQYF.

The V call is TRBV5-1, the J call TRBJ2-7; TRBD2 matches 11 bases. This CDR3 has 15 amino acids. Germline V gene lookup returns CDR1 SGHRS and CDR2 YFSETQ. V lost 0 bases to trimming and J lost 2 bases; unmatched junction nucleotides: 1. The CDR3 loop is CASSLASGGPYEQYF. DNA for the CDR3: TGCGCCAGCAGCTTGGCTAGCGGGGGGCCCTACGAGCAGTACTTC.